In this sample, the clone carrying this T cell receptor beta chain turned up many times. What it recognizes is unknown. Newly diagnosed hyperthyroidism donors, aged 18 to 65, duration under 2 months. This sample is part of a study of Graves' ophthalmopathy and Graves' hyperthyroidism. Study information: Peripheral blood sampling preceded any treatment and occurred at initial diagnosis.

RNA transcripts were the template, and TCR beta CDR3 regions were amplified from them. Investigators did first-round RT-PCR with HTBI primers, then second-round multiplex PCR. One entry per CDR3 protein, called by TCRdb with MiXCR from the multiplex PCR reads. The data hold more than 300,000 distinct CDR3 sequences, with approximately 15% observed a single time. CDR1 is ENHRY and CDR2 is SYGVKD in the germline V gene. The V end lost 6 bases, the J end lost 5 bases, and 11 bases lay between the germline ends. The length of the CDR3 is 13 residues. Study-wide findings and caveats: Cross-validated, the 13-signature model showed 87.88%/81.08% sensitivity/specificity, and 80%/75% in the test set. Sensitivity of around 70% and specificity of 72.22% were achieved by the model that predicted ophthalmopathy progression.

The sample consisted of peripheral blood. The receptor comes from a woman aged 18 to 35 with stable Graves' hyperthyroidism. V usage is TRBV10-3 and J usage is TRBJ1-5; D gene uncertain. The CDR3 here is CAISNGRDQPQHF. The CDR3, as DNA: TGTGCCATCAGCAACGGTCGAGATCAGCCCCAGCATTTT.